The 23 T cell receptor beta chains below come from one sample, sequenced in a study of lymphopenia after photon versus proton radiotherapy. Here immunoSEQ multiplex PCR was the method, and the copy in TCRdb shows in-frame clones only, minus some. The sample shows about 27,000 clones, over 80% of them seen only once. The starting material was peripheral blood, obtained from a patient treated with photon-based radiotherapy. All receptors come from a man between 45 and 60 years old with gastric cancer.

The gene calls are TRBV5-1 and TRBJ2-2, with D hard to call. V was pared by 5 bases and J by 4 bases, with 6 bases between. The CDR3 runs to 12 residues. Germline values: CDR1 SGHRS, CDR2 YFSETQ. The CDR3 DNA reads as TGCGCCAGCAGGGAAACCACCGGGGAGCTGTTTTTT. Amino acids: CASRETTGELFF. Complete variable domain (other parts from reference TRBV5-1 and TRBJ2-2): KAGVTQTPRYLIKTRGQQVTLSCSPISGHRSVSWYQQTPGQGLQFLFEYFSETQRNKGNFPGRFSGRQFSNSRSEMNVSTLELGDSALYLCASRETTGELFFGEGSRLTVL.

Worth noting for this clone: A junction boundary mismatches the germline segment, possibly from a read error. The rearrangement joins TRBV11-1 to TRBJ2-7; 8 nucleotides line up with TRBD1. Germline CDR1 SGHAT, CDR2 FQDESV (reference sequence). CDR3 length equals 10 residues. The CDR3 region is CARRDQQGDF. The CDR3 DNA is TGTGCCAGACGGGATCAACAGGGGGACTTC.

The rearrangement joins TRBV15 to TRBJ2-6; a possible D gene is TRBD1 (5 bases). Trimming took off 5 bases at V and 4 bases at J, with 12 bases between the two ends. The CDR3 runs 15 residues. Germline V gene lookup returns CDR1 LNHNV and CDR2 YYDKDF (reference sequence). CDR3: CATSFGAEGANVLTF. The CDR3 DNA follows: TGTGCCACCAGCTTTGGGGCCGAAGGGGCCAACGTCCTGACTTTC.

CDR3 region: CSVEAQGRETQYF. CDR3 DNA sequence: TGCAGCGTTGAAGCTCAGGGTCGGGAGACCCAGTACTTC. The chain carries TRBV29-1 and TRBJ2-5, with TRBD1 as a possible D gene (5 bases). Germline CDR1 and CDR2: SQVTM and ANQGSEA. V lost 1 base and J 5 bases, leaving 11 bases between the germline ends. The CDR3 is 13 amino acids.

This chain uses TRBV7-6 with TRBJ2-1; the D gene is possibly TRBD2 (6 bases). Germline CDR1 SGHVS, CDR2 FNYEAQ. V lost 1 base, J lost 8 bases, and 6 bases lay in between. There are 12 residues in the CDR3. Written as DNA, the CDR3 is TGTGCCAGCAGCTTAGAGCGGGATGAGCAGTTCTTC. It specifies CASSLERDEQFF.

As DNA, the CDR3 is TGTGCCAGCGAGGCCACCAACGGACTAGCAAACATTCAGTACTTC. Protein sequence: CASEATNGLANIQYF. This chain joins TRBV7-6 and TRBJ2-4; 8 nucleotides match TRBD2. Trimming removed 8 bases from V and 6 bases from J; junction bases left unmatched: 12. Germline CDR1 and CDR2: SGHVS and FNYEAQ. The CDR3 sequence is 15 residues long. Based on the CDR3 plus reference TRBV7-6 and TRBJ2-4, the full variable domain is GAGVSQSPRYKVTKRGQDVALRCDPISGHVSLYWYRQALGQGPEFLTYFNYEAQQDKSGLPNDRFSAERPEGSISTLTIQRTEQRDSAMYRCASEATNGLANIQYFGAGTRLSVL.

The CDR3 coding sequence is TGTGCCAGCAGCTTAGGACACGGGACTAGCGGGGGGCAAAATGAGCAGTTCTTC. The encoded protein is CASSLGHGTSGGQNEQFF. V is TRBV7-9 and J is TRBJ2-1; 15 positions match TRBD2. Germline V CDR1 and CDR2: SEHNR, FQNEAQ (reference sequence). With V trimmed by 1 base and J by 7 bases, 8 bases remained unmatched. This CDR3 is built from 18 residues. The full variable domain, completed using reference TRBV7-9 and TRBJ2-1, is DTGVSQNPRHKITKRGQNVTFRCDPISEHNRLYWYRQTLGQGPEFLTYFQNEAQLEKSRLLSDRFSAERPKGSFSTLEIQRTEQGDSAMYLCASSLGHGTSGGQNEQFFGPGTRLTVL.

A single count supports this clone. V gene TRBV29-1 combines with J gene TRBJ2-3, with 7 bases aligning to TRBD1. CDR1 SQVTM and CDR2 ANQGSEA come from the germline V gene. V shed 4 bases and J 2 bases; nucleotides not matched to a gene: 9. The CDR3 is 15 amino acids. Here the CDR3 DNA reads TGCAGCGTTGGGGGGACAGCCTTTTTCACAGATACGCAGTATTTT. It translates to CSVGGTAFFTDTQYF.

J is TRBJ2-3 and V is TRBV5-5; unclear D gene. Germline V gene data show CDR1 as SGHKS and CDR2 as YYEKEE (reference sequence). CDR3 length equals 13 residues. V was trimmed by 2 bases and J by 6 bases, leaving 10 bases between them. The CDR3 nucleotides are TGTGCCAGCAGCTTAGGTGGAGCGGATACGCAGTATTTT. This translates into CASSLGGADTQYF.

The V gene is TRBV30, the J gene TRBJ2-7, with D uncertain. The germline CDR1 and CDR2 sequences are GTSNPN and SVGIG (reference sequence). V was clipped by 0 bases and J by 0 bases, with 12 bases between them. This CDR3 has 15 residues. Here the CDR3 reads CAWSVSTLGSYEQYF. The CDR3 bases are TGTGCCTGGAGTGTATCGACGTTAGGCTCCTACGAGCAGTACTTC. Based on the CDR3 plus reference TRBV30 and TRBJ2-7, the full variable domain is SQTIHQWPATLVQPVGSPLSLECTVEGTSNPNLYWYRQAAGRGLQLLFYSVGIGQISSEVPQNLSASRPQDRQFILSSKKLLLSDSGFYLCAWSVSTLGSYEQYFGPGTRLTVT.

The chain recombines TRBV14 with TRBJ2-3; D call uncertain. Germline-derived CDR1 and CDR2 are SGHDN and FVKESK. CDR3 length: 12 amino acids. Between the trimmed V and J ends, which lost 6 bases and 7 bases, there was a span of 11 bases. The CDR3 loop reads CASSYMPNTQYF. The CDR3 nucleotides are TGTGCCAGCAGTTATATGCCCAATACGCAGTATTTT.

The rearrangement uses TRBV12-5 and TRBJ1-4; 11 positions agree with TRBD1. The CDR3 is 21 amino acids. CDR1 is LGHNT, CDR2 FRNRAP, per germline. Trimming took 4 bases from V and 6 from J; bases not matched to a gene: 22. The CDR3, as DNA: TGTGCTAGTGGTTCCTATTCTCTTCCGGGACAGGGGGTGTTCGGATATGAAAAACTGTTTTTT. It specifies CASGSYSLPGQGVFGYEKLFF.

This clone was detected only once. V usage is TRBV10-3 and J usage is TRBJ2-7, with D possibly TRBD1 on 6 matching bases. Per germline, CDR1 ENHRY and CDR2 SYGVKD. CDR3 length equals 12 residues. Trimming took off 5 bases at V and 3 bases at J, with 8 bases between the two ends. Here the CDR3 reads CAISPDSYEQYF. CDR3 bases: TGTGCCATCAGTCCGGACAGCTACGAGCAGTACTTC.

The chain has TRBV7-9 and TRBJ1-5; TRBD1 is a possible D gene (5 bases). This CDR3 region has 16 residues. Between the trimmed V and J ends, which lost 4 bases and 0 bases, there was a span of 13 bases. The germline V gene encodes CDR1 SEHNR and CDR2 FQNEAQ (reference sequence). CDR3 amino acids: CASSYYATDSNQPQHF. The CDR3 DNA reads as TGTGCCAGCAGCTACTATGCGACAGATAGCAATCAGCCCCAGCATTTT.

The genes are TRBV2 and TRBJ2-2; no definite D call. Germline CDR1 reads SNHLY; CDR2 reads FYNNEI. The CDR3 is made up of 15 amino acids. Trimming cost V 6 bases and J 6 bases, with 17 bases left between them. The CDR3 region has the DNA TGTGCCAGCAGCCGCGACGGTCTGGCGCCCGGGGAGCTGTTTTTT. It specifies CASSRDGLAPGELFF.

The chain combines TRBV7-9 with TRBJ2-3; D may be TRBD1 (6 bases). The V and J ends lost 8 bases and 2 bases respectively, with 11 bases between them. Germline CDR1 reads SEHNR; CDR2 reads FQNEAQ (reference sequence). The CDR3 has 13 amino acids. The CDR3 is CASRDTDTDTQYF. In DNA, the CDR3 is TGTGCCAGCCGGGACACAGACACAGATACGCAGTATTTT.

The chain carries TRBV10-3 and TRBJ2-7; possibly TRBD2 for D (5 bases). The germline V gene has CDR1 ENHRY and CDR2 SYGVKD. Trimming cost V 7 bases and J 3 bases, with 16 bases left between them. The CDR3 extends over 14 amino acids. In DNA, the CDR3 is TGTGCCATCAAAGATCCCGACTACCTCTACGAGCAGTACTTC. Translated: CAIKDPDYLYEQYF.

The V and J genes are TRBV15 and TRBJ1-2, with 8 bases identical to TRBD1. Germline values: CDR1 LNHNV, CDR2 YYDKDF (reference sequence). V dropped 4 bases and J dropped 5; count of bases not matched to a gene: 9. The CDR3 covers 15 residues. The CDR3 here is CATSTQDRAYYGYTF. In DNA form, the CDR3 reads TGTGCCACCAGCACTCAGGACAGGGCATATTATGGCTACACCTTC.

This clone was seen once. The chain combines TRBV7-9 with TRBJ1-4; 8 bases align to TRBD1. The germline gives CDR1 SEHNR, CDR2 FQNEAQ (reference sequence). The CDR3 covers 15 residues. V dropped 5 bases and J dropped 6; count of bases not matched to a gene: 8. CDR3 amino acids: CASSPRAGGDEKLFF. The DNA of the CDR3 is TGTGCCAGCAGCCCCCGCGCAGGGGGCGATGAAAAACTGTTTTTT.

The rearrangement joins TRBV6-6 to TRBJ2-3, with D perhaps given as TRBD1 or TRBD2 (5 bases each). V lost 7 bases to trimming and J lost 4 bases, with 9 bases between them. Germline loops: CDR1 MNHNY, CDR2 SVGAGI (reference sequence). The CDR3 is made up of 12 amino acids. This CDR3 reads CASTGRADTQYF. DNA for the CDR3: TGTGCCAGCACGGGACGAGCAGATACGCAGTATTTT.

DNA for the CDR3: TGTGCCAGCAGCTCCACCGGGACAGTCCTCAATGAGCAGTTCTTC. This encodes CASSSTGTVLNEQFF. The chain is built from TRBV7-3 and TRBJ2-1; 7 bases map to TRBD1. J was trimmed by 6 bases and V by 4 bases; bases with no gene match: 9. Germline CDR1 and CDR2: SGHTA and FQGTGA. The CDR3 covers 15 residues.

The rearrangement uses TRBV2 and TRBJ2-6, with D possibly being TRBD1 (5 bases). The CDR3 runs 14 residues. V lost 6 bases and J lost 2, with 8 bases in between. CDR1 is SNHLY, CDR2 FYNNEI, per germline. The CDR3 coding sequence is TGTGCCAGCAGCGCAGGGACTGGGGCCAACGTCCTGACTTTC. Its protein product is CASSAGTGANVLTF.

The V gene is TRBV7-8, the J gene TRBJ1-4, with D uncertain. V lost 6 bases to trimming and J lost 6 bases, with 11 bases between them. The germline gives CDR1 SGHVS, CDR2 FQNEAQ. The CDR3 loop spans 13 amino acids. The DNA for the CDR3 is TGTGCCAGCAGTACTCGGCAGGATGAAAAACTGTTTTTT. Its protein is CASSTRQDEKLFF.